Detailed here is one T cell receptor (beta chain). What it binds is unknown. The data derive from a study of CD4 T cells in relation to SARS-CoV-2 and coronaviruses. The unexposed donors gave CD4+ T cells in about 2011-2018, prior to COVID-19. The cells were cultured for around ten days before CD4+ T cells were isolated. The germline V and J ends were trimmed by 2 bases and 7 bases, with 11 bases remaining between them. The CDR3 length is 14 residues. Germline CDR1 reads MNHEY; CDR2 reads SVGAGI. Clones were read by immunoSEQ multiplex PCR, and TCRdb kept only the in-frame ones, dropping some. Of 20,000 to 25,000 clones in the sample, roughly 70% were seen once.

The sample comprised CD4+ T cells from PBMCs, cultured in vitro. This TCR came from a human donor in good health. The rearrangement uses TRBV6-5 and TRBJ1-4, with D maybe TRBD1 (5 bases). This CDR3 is CASSYREGTEKLFF. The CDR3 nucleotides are TGTGCCAGCAGTTACAGAGAGGGGACTGAAAAACTGTTTTTT.